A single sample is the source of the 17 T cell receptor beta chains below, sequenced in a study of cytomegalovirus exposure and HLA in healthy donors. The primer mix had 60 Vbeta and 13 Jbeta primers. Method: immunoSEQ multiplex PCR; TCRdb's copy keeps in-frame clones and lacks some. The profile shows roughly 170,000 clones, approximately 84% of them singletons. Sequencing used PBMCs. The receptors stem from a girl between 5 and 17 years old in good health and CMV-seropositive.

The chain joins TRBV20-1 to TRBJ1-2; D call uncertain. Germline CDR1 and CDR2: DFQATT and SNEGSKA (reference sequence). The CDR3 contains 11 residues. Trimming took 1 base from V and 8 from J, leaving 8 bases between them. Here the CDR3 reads CSARAVPGYTF. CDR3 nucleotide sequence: TGCAGTGCTAGAGCAGTGCCCGGCTACACCTTC.

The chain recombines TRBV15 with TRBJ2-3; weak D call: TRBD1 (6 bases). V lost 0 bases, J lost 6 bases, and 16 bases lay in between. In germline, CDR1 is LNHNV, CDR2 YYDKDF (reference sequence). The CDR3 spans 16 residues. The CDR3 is CATSRDILGARDTQYF. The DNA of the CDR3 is TGTGCCACCAGCAGAGACATTCTGGGGGCGCGGGATACGCAGTATTTT.

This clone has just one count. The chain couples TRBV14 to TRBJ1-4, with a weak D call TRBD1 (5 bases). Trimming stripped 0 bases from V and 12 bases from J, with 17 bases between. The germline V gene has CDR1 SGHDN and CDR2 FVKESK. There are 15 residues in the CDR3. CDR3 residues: CASSQDGGGGSQLFF. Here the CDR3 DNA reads TGTGCCAGCAGCCAAGATGGGGGAGGAGGGTCACAACTGTTTTTT.

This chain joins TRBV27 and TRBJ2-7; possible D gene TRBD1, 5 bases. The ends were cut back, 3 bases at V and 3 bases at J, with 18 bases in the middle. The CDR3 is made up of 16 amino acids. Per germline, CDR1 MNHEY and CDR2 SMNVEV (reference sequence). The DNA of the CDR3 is TGTGCCAGCAGTTTGGGAAGGGGCATCACCAACTACGAGCAGTACTTC. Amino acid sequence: CASSLGRGITNYEQYF.

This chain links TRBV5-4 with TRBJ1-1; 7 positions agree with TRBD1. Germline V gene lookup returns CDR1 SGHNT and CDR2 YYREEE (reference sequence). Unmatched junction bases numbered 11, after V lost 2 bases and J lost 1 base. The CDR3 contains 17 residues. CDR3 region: CASSFGQLQGTNTEAFF. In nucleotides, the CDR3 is TGTGCCAGCAGCTTCGGCCAACTACAGGGGACGAACACTGAAGCTTTCTTT.

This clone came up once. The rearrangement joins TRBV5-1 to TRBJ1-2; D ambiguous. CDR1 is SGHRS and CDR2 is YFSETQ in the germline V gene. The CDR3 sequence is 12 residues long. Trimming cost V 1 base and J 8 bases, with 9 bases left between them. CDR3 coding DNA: TGCGCCAGCAGCTTGCCCAGTGAAGGCTACACCTTC. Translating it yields CASSLPSEGYTF.

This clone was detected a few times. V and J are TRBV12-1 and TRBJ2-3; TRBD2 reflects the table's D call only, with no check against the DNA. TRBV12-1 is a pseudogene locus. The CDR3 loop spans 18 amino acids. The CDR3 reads CASSLTLLAGGRLDTQYF. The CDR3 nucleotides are TGTGCCAGCAGCTTGACCTTACTAGCGGGGGGGCGCTTGGATACGCAGTATTTT.

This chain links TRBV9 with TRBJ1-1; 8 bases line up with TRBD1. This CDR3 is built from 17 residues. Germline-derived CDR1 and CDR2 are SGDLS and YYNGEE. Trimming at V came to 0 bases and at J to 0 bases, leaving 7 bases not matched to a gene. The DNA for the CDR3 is TGTGCCAGCAGCGTAGGAGCAGGGGGCGTATTGAACACTGAAGCTTTCTTT. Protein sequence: CASSVGAGGVLNTEAFF.

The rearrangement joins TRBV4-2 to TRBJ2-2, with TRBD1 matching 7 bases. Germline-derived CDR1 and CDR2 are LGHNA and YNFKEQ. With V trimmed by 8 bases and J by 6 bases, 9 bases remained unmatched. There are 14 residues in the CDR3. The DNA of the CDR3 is TGTGCCAGCGCATCACAGGGGATCGCCGGGGAGCTGTTTTTT. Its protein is CASASQGIAGELFF.

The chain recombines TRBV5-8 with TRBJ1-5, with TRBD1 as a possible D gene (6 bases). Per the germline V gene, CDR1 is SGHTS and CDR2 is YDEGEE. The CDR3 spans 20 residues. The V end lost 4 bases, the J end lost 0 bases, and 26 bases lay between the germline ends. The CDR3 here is CASSIEGGTLDFYSNQPQHF. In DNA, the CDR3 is TGTGCCAGCAGCATCGAGGGGGGGACATTAGACTTCTATAGCAATCAGCCCCAGCATTTT. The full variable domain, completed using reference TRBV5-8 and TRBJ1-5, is EAGVTQSPTHLIKTRGQQATLRCSPISGHTSVYWYQQALGLGLQFLLWYDEGEERNRGNFPPRFSGRQFPNYSSELNVNALELEDSALYLCASSIEGGTLDFYSNQPQHFGDGTRLSIL.

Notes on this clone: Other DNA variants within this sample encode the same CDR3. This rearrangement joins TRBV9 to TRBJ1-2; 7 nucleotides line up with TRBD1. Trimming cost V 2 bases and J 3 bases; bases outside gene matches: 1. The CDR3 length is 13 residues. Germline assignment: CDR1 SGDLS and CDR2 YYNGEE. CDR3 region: CASSVDRDYGYTF. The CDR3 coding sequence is TGTGCCAGCAGCGTCGACAGGGACTATGGCTACACCTTC.

For the CDR3, the DNA is TGTGCCAGCATTTCCACAGGGGAGCCTGGAAACACCATATATTTT. Translating gives CASISTGEPGNTIYF. The V call is TRBV6-1, the J call TRBJ1-3; TRBD1 agrees at 7 bases. From germline, CDR1 is MNHNS and CDR2 SASEGT. V gave up 7 bases and J gave up 2 bases; unmatched junction bases: 8. This CDR3 has 15 amino acids.

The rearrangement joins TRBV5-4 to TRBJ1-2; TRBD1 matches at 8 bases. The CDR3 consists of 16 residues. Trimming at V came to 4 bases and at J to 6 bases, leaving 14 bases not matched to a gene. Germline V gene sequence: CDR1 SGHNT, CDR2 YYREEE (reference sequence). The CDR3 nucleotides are TGTGCCAGCAGCACAGGAGGACAGGGAGTGTTAGATGGCTACACCTTC. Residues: CASSTGGQGVLDGYTF.

The CDR3 nucleotides are TGTGCCAGCAGCGCGAACCGGGAGCAGTACTTC. Protein product: CASSANREQYF. The gene calls are TRBV7-9 and TRBJ2-7; the D is unclear. Trimming removed 5 bases from V and 7 bases from J, with 9 bases in between. The CDR3 consists of 11 residues. From germline, CDR1 is SEHNR and CDR2 FQNEAQ (reference sequence).

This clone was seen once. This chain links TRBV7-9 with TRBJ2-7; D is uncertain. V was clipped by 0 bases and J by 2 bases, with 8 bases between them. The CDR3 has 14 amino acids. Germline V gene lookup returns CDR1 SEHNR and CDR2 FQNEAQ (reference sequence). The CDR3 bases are TGTGCCAGCAGCTTAGCGGTACAGCCCTACGAGCAGTACTTC. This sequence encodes CASSLAVQPYEQYF.

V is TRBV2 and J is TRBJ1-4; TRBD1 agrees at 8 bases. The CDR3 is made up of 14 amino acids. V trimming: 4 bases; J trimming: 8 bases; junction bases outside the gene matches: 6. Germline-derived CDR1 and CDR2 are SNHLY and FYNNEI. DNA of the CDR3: TGTGCCAGCAGTGGGACAGGGACCGGAGAAAAACTGTTTTTT. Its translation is CASSGTGTGEKLFF.

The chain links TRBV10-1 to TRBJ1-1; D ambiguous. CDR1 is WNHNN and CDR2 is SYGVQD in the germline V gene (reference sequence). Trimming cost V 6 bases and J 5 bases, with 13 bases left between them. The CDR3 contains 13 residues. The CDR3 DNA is TGCGCCAGCAGCGTCGACCTCGGGACTGAAGCTTTCTTT. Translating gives CASSVDLGTEAFF.